These 5 T cell receptor beta chains came from one sample sequenced in a study of PD-L1 blockade in urothelial cancer. As to time point: pretreatment peripheral blood. Clones were read by immunoSEQ multiplex PCR, and TCRdb kept only the in-frame ones, dropping some. In the table there are 85,000 to 90,000 clones, around 92% of which are singletons. Sequences were derived from PBMCs, sampled around atezolizumab (anti-PD-L1) treatment. These receptors all stem from a woman older than 75 with urothelial cancer.

The chain employs TRBV15 and TRBJ1-5; the D gene is possibly TRBD1 (5 bases). The V gene lost 3 bases and the J gene lost 0 bases, with 9 bases spanning the gap. CDR3 length: 15 amino acids. Germline values: CDR1 LNHNV, CDR2 YYDKDF (reference sequence). The CDR3 DNA is TGTGCCACCAGCAGGGGCGGGGGTAGCAATCAGCCCCAGCATTTT. Amino acid sequence: CATSRGGGSNQPQHF. Together with reference TRBV15 and TRBJ1-5, the CDR3 gives the full variable domain: DAMVIQNPRYQVTQFGKPVTLSCSQTLNHNVMYWYQQKSSQAPKLLFHYYDKDFNNEADTPDNFQSRRPNTSFCFLDIRSPGLGDTAMYLCATSRGGGSNQPQHFGDGTRLSIL.

The chain carries TRBV7-3 and TRBJ2-1, with D tentatively TRBD1 (6 bases). V was clipped by 5 bases and J by 4 bases, with 15 bases between them. CDR1 is SGHTA, CDR2 FQGTGA, per germline. CDR3 length: 15 residues. CDR3 nucleotides: TGTGCCAGCAGCCGCGAGGGGGTTACTTACAATGAGCAGTTCTTC. This gives the protein CASSREGVTYNEQFF.

The V gene is TRBV5-1, the J gene TRBJ1-4; 8 bases fit TRBD1. Germline CDR1 SGHRS, CDR2 YFSETQ. V lost 3 bases and J lost 0; bases outside the gene matches: 7. This CDR3 contains 17 residues. CDR3 loop: CASSWRGQDTTNEKLFF. Here the CDR3 DNA reads TGCGCCAGCAGCTGGAGGGGACAGGACACAACTAATGAAAAACTGTTTTTT.

This chain uses TRBV5-6 with TRBJ2-7, with 11 bases aligning to TRBD2. Germline V gene data show CDR1 as SGHDT and CDR2 as YYEEEE. Germline trimming cut 4 bases from V and 7 bases from J; bases unmatched to any gene: 10. The CDR3 is 15 residues long. This chain's CDR3 is CASSPGLAAAGEQYF. CDR3 nucleotide sequence: TGTGCCAGCAGCCCGGGACTAGCGGCCGCGGGGGAGCAGTACTTC.

The chain combines TRBV18 with TRBJ2-7; D possibly corresponds to TRBD2 (6 bases). The CDR3 has 16 residues. V shed 0 bases and J shed 4 bases, with 16 bases lying between them. CDR1 KGHSH and CDR2 LQKENI come from the germline V gene. CDR3 sequence (DNA): TGTGCCAGCTCACCACCTTCAACCGCAGGAGGGTACGAGCAGTACTTC. Translated, it gives CASSPPSTAGGYEQYF.